What follows is one T cell receptor (beta chain) and its context. Cells were sorted from thawed PBMC rested overnight and stained with GMM-loaded CD1B tetramer, viability dye and anti-CD3. The lipid loaded on the CD1B tetramers was C32 glucose monomycolate from Rhodococcus equi. PBMC for tetramer sorting were first depleted of CD14-expressing monocytes. The entry originates in a study of T cells in tuberculosis. Looking at the study overall: T cells were selected with CD1B tetramers loaded with glucose monomycolate.

After removal of 0 bases from V and 5 bases from J, the junction contained 3 bases not matched to a gene. Per the germline V gene, CDR1 is MNHNS and CDR2 is SASEGT. The CDR3 consists of 15 residues. Whole-study results and caveats: Some low-affinity tetramer-binding T cells may be absent from this sample.

Sequencing of TCR-alpha and TCR-beta chains was unpaired. TCRdb's table, derived via immunoSEQ multiplex PCR, lists solely in-frame clones and lacks some. The data hold roughly 61,000 clones, with roughly 87% observed a single time. This sequence joins TRBV6-1 and TRBJ2-3; the match to TRBD2 covers 9 bases. Sequenced material: CD1b-GMM tetramer-negative cells sorted from PBMCs. This TCR was sampled from an adult woman with latent tuberculosis. The CDR3 reads CASSEAEAGGDTQYF. In DNA, the CDR3 is TGTGCCAGCAGTGAAGCGGAAGCGGGGGGAGATACGCAGTATTTT.